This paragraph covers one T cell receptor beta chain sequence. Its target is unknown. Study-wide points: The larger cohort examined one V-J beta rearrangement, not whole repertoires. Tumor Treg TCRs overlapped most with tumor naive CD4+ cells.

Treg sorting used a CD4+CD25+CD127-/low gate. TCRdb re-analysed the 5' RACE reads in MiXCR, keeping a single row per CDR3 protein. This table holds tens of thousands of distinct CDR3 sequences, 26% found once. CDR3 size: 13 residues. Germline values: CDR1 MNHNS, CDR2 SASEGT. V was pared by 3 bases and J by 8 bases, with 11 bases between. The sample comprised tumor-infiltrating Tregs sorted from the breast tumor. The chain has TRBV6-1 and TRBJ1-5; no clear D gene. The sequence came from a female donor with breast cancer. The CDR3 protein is CASSDVADKPQHF. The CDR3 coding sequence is TGTGCCAGCAGTGATGTAGCGGATAAGCCCCAGCATTTT.